A selection of T cell receptor beta chains follows, all from one sample in a study of T-cell memory formation after mild COVID-19. A single record per CDR3 protein comes from TCRdb applying MiXCR to the 5' RACE reads. The table lists a few hundred thousand distinct CDR3 sequences, 19% of them singletons. Sequencing used PBMCs or a T cell subset sorted from them (not recorded which). These TCRs come from a man aged 18 to 29 who had mild COVID-19 (a few samples of this study predate the infection). Cell type and time point are not known. CDR3s include the opening cysteine and the closing phenylalanine or tryptophan. Each record gives: D gene, V gene, clone size, J gene, CDR3 length, CDR3 protein, CDR3 DNA. The D gene is left open where the match is weak. Part of the rows lack a size; the others show once, few, many or a class for expanded clones.

D: .
V: TRBV6-2/TRBV6-3
size: few
J: TRBJ1-3
length: 12
CDR3: CASKDFGNTIYF
DNA: TGTGCCAGCAAGGATTTTGGAAACACCATATATTTT

D: TRBD2
V: TRBV7-9
size: once
J: TRBJ2-1
length: 17
CDR3: CASSARTRIGSYNEQFF
DNA: TGTGCCAGCAGCGCAAGGACTAGGATTGGCTCCTACAATGAGCAGTTCTTC

D: .
V: TRBV7-9
size: few
J: TRBJ2-7
length: 12
CDR3: CASSLVVAEQYF
DNA: TGTGCCAGCAGCTTAGTCGTTGCCGAGCAGTACTTC

D: .
V: TRBV4-2
size: many
J: TRBJ1-6
length: 16
CDR3: CASSQEDGSTQSPLHF
DNA: TGTGCCAGCAGCCAAGAGGACGGGTCGACCCAGTCACCCCTCCACTTT

D: .
V: TRBV7-3
size: .
J: TRBJ2-1
length: 15
CDR3: CASSLIGGPYNEQFF
DNA: TGTGCCAGCAGCTTAATAGGGGGGCCCTACAATGAGCAGTTCTTC

D: TRBD1
V: TRBV5-1
size: .
J: TRBJ1-2
length: 16
CDR3: CASSSGTAPRGDGYTF
DNA: TGCGCCAGCAGCTCAGGGACAGCACCCCGAGGGGACGGCTACACCTTC

D: .
V: TRBV7-8
size: few
J: TRBJ1-2
length: 14
CDR3: CASSLQGPNYGYTF
DNA: TGTGCCAGCAGCTTACAGGGGCCCAACTATGGCTACACCTTC

D: .
V: TRBV4-2
size: many
J: TRBJ2-6
length: 18
CDR3: CASSPHTRGITGANVLTF
DNA: TGTGCCAGCAGCCCGCATACCCGGGGAATTACTGGGGCCAACGTCCTGACTTTC

D: .
V: TRBV7-2
size: once
J: TRBJ1-5
length: 16
CDR3: CASSLRGDRGNQPQHF
DNA: TGTGCCAGCAGCTTACGGGGGGATCGGGGCAATCAGCCCCAGCATTTT

D: .
V: TRBV29-1
size: few
J: TRBJ2-5
length: 13
CDR3: CSVGGHPQETQYF
DNA: TGCAGCGTTGGGGGACACCCTCAAGAGACCCAGTACTTC

D: .
V: TRBV28
size: few
J: TRBJ1-1
length: 14
CDR3: CASSFGLGQPEAFF
DNA: TGTGCCAGCAGTTTTGGTCTCGGACAGCCTGAAGCTTTCTTT

D: .
V: TRBV5-1
size: few
J: TRBJ2-5
length: 14
CDR3: CASSFHGGEETQYF
DNA: TGCGCCAGCAGCTTCCACGGGGGAGAAGAGACCCAGTACTTC

D: .
V: TRBV28
size: .
J: TRBJ2-2
length: 15
CDR3: CASSSADRTGGELFF
DNA: TGTGCCAGCAGTTCGGCGGACCGAACGGGCGGGGAGCTGTTTTTT

D: TRBD2
V: TRBV5-1
size: .
J: TRBJ2-3
length: 14
CDR3: CASRDGGGTDTQYF
DNA: TGCGCCAGCCGCGACGGGGGAGGGACAGATACGCAGTATTTT

D: .
V: TRBV6-5
size: .
J: TRBJ1-5
length: 14
CDR3: CASRDQGTNQPQHF
DNA: TGTGCCAGCAGGGACCAGGGGACCAATCAGCCCCAGCATTTT

D: .
V: TRBV2
size: .
J: TRBJ2-1
length: 14
CDR3: CASRAGDSYNEQFF
DNA: TGTGCCAGCAGAGCGGGCGACTCCTACAATGAGCAGTTCTTC

D: .
V: TRBV6-5
size: many
J: TRBJ1-4
length: 14
CDR3: CASSYGQGSEKLFF
DNA: TGTGCCAGCAGTTACGGGCAGGGGAGCGAAAAACTGTTTTTT

D: TRBD2
V: TRBV12-3/TRBV12-4
size: few
J: TRBJ2-3
length: 12
CDR3: CASSLETSRQYF
DNA: TGTGCCAGCAGTTTAGAGACTAGCAGGCAGTATTTT

D: .
V: TRBV6-4
size: many
J: TRBJ2-1
length: 13
CDR3: CASSEDTYNEQFF
DNA: TGTGCCAGCAGTGAGGACACCTACAATGAGCAGTTCTTC

D: .
V: TRBV29-1
size: many
J: TRBJ1-2
length: 12
CDR3: CSVARTGYGYTF
DNA: TGCAGCGTGGCGAGGACGGGGTATGGCTACACCTTC

D: .
V: TRBV6-5
size: many
J: TRBJ2-2
length: 15
CDR3: CASSYGGENTGELFF
DNA: TGTGCCAGCAGTTATGGCGGGGAGAACACCGGGGAGCTGTTTTTT

D: .
V: TRBV18
size: .
J: TRBJ1-2
length: 16
CDR3: CASSRTGRDATYGYTF
DNA: TGTGCCAGCTCCCGCACGGGGAGGGACGCGACCTATGGCTACACCTTC

D: .
V: TRBV4-1
size: .
J: TRBJ2-5
length: 14
CDR3: CASSHPGIQETQYF
DNA: TGCGCCAGCAGCCACCCGGGGATACAAGAGACCCAGTACTTC

D: .
V: TRBV7-2
size: many
J: TRBJ2-4
length: 14
CDR3: CASSPGLAKNIQYF
DNA: TGTGCCAGCAGCCCGGGGTTGGCCAAAAACATTCAGTACTTC